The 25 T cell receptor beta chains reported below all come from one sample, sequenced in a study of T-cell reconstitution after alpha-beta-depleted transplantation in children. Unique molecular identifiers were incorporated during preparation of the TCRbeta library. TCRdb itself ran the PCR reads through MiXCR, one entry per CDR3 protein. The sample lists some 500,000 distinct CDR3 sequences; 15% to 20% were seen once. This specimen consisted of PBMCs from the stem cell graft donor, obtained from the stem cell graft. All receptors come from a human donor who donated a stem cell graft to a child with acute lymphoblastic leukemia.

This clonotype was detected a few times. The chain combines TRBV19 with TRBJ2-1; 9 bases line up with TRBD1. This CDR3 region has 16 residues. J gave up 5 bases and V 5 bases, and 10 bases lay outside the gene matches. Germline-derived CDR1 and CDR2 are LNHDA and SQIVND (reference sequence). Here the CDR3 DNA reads TGTGCCAGTAGTCCGTCTTCCGGGACAGGGAACAATGAGCAGTTCTTC. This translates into CASSPSSGTGNNEQFF.

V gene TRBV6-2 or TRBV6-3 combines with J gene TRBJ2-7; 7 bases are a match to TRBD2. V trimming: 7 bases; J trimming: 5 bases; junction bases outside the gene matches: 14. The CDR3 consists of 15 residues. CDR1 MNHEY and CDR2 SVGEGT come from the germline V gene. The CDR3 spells CASTTPGEGADEQYF. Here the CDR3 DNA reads TGTGCCAGCACCACCCCGGGGGAGGGAGCTGACGAGCAGTACTTC.

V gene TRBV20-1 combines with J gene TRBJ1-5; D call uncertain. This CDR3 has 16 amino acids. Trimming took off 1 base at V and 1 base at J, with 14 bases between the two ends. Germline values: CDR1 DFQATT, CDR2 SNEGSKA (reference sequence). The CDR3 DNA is TGCAGTGCTAGAGTGATTCCGGGGAGAAGCAATCAGCCCCAGCATTTT. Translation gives CSARVIPGRSNQPQHF.

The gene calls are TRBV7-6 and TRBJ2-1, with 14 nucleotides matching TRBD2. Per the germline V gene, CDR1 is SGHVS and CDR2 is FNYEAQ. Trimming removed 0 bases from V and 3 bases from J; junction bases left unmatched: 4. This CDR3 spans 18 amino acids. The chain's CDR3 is CASSLAGLAGVLYNEQFF. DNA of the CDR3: TGTGCCAGCAGCTTAGCGGGACTAGCGGGAGTGCTCTACAATGAGCAGTTCTTC.

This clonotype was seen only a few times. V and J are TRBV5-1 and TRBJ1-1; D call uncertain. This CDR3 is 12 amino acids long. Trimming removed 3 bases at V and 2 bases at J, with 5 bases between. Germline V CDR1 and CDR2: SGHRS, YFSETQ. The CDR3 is CASSSPNTEAFF. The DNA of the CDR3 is TGCGCCAGCAGCTCCCCTAACACTGAAGCTTTCTTT. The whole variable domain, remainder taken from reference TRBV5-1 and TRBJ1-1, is KAGVTQTPRYLIKTRGQQVTLSCSPISGHRSVSWYQQTPGQGLQFLFEYFSETQRNKGNFPGRFSGRQFSNSRSEMNVSTLELGDSALYLCASSSPNTEAFFGQGTRLTVV.

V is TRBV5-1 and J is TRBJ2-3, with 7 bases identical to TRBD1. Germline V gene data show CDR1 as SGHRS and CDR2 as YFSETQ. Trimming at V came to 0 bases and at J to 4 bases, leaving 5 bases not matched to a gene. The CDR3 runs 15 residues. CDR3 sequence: CASSLDRGIPDTQYF. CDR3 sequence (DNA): TGCGCCAGCAGCTTGGACAGGGGAATACCAGATACGCAGTATTTT.

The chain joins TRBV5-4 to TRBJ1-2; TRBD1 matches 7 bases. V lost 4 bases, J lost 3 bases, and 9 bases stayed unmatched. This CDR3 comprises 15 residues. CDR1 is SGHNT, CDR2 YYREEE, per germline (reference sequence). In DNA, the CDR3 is TGTGCCAGCAGCAAGACAGGGTTAGAGGACTATGGCTACACCTTC. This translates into CASSKTGLEDYGYTF. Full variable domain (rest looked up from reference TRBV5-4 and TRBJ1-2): ETGVTQSPTHLIKTRGQQVTLRCSSQSGHNTVSWYQQALGQGPQFIFQYYREEENGRGNFPPRFSGLQFPNYSSELNVNALELDDSALYLCASSKTGLEDYGYTFGSGTRLTVV.

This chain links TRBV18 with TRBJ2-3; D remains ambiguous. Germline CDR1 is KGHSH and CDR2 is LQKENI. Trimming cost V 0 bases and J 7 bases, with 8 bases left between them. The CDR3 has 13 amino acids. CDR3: CASSPPEWNTQYF. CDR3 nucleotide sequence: TGTGCCAGCTCACCACCGGAGTGGAATACGCAGTATTTT.

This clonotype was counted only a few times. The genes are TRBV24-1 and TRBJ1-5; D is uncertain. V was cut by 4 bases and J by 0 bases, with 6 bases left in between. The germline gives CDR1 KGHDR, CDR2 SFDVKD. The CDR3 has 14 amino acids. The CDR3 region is CATSEEYSNQPQHF. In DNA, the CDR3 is TGTGCCACCAGTGAGGAGTATAGCAATCAGCCCCAGCATTTT.

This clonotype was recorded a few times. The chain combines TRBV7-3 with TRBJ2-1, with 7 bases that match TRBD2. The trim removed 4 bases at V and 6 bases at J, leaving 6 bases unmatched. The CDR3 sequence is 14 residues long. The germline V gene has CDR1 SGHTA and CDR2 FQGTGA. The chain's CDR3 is CASSSGLGVNEQFF. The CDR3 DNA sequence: TGTGCCAGCAGCTCAGGACTAGGAGTCAATGAGCAGTTCTTC.

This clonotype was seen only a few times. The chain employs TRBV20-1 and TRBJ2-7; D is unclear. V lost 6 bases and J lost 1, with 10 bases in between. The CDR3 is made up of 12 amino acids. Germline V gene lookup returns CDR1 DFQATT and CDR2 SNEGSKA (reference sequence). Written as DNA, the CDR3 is TGCAGTGCCAGATACCTTTCCTACGAGCAGTACTTC. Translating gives CSARYLSYEQYF.

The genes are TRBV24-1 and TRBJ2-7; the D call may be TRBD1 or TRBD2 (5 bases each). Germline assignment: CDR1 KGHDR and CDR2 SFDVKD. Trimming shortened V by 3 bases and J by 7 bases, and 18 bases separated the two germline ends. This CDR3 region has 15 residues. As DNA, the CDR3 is TGTGCCACCAGTGATACAGGAGGCGGTAGGGAGGAGCAGTACTTC. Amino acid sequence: CATSDTGGGREEQYF.

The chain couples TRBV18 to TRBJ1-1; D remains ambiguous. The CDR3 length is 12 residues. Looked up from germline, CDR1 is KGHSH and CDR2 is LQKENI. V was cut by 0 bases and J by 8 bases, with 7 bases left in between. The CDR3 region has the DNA TGTGCCAGCTCACCACCGTACCGAGAAGCTTTCTTT. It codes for CASSPPYREAFF.

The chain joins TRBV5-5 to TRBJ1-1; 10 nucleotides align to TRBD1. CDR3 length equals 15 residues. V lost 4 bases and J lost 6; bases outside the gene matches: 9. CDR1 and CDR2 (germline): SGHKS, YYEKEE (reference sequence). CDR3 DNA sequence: TGTGCCAGCAGCATCCCGGGACAGGGGAAAGCTGAAGCTTTCTTT. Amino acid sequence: CASSIPGQGKAEAFF.

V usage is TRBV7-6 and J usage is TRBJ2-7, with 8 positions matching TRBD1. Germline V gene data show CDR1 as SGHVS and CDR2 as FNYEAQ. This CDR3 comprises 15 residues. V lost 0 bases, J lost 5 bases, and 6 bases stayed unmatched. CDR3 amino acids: CASSLADRVGNEQYF. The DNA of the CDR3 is TGTGCCAGCAGCTTAGCGGACAGGGTGGGGAACGAGCAGTACTTC.

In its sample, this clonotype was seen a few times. The CDR3 loop is CASSPLAAAYNEQFF. The CDR3 bases are TGTGCCAGCAGCCCACTAGCGGCAGCCTACAATGAGCAGTTCTTC. The chain combines TRBV6-1 with TRBJ2-1; 8 nucleotides match TRBD2. J lost 2 bases, V lost 6 bases, and 6 bases had no gene match. The CDR3 is 15 amino acids. From germline, CDR1 is MNHNS and CDR2 SASEGT.

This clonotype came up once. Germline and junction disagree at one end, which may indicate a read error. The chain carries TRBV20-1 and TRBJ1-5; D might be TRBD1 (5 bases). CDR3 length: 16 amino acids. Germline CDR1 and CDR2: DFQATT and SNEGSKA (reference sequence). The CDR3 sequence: CCARDNGGVGHQPQHF. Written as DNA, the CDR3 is TGCTGTGCTAGAGATAATGGAGGGGTTGGCCATCAGCCCCAGCATTTT.

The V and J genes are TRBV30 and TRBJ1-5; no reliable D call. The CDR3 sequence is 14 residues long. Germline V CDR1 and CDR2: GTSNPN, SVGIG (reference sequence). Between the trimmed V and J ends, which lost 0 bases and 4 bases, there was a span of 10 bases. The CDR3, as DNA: TGTGCCTGGAGTGTGGTGTCTGTTAATCAGCCCCAGCATTTT. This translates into CAWSVVSVNQPQHF.

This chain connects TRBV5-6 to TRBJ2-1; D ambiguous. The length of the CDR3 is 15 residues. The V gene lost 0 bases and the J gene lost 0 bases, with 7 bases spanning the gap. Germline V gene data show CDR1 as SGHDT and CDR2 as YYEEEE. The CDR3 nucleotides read TGTGCCAGCAGCTTGGACCCCTTCTCCTACAATGAGCAGTTCTTC. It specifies CASSLDPFSYNEQFF.

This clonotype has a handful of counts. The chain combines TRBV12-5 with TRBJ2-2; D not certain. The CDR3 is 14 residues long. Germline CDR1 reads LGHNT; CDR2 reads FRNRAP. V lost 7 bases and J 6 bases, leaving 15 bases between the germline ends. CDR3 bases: TGTGCTAGTGCCCTAGGGTCACCAGCCGGGGAGCTGTTTTTT. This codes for CASALGSPAGELFF.

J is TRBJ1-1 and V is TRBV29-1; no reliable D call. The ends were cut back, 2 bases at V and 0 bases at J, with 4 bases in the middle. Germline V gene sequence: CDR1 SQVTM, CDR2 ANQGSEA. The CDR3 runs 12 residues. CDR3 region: CSVEQMNTEAFF. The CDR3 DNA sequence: TGCAGCGTTGAACAGATGAACACTGAAGCTTTCTTT.

The CDR3 sequence: CSVDLLSYNEQFF. DNA of the CDR3: TGCAGCGTTGATTTGCTCTCCTACAATGAGCAGTTCTTC. The genes are TRBV29-1 and TRBJ2-1; D not resolved. This CDR3 spans 13 amino acids. Trimming removed 3 bases at V and 0 bases at J, with 6 bases between. The germline V gene encodes CDR1 SQVTM and CDR2 ANQGSEA.

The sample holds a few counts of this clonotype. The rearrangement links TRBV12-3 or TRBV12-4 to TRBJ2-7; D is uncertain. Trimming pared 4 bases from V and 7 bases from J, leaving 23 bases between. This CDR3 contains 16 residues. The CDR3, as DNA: TGTGCCAGCAGTTCCATTGTGCCAGGCTCGCCGGATGAGCAGTACTTC. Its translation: CASSSIVPGSPDEQYF.

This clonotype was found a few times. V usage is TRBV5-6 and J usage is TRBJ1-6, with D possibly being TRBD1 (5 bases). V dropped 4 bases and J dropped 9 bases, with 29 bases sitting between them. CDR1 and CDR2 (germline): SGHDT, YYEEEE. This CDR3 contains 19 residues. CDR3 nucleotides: TGTGCCAGCAGCCCGCTTAACTCCCGGGACTTTACCTCGAGTTCACCCCTCCACTTT. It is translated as CASSPLNSRDFTSSSPLHF.

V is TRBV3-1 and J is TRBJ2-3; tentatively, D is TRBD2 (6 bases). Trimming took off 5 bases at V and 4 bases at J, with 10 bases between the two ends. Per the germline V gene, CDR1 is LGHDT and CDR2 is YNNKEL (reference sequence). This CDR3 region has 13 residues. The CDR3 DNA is TGTGCCAGCAGCTCCCGGGAGCCAGATACGCAGTATTTT. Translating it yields CASSSREPDTQYF.